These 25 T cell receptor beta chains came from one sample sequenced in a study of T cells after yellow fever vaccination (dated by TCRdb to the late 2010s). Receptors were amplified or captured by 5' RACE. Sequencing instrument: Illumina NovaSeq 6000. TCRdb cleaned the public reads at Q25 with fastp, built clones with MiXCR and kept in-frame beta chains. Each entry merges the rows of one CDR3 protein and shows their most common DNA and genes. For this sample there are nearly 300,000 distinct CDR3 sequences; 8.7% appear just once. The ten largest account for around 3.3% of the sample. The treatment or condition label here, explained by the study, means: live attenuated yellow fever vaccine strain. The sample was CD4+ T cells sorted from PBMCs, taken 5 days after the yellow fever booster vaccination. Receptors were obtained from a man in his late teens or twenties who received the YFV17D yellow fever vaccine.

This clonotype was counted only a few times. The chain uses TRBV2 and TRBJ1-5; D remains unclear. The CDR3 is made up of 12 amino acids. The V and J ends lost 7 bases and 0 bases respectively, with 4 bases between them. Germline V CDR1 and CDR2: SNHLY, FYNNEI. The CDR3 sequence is CASKNSNQPQHF. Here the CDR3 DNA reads TGTGCCAGCAAAAATAGCAATCAGCCCCAGCATTTT.

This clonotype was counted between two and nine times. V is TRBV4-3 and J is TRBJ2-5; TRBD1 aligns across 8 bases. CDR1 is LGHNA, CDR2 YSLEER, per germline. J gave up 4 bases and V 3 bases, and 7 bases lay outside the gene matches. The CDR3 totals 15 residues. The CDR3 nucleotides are TGCGCCAGCAGCCAGTCGACAGGGGAGCGAGAGACCCAGTACTTC. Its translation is CASSQSTGERETQYF.

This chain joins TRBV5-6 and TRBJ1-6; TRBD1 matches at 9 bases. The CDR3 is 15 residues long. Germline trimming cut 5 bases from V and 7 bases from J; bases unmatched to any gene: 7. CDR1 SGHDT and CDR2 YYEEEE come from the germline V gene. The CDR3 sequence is CASRPSGQGNSPLHF. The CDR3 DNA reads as TGTGCCAGCAGACCCTCTGGACAGGGGAATTCACCCCTCCACTTT.

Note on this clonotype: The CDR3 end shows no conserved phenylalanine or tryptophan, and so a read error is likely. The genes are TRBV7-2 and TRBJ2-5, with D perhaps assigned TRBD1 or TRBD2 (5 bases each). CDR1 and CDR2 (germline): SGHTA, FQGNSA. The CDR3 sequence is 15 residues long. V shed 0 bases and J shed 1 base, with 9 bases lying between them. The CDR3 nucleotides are TGTGCCAGCAGCTTAGCGGGGACCTTCCAAGAGACCCAGTACTTG. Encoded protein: CASSLAGTFQETQYL.

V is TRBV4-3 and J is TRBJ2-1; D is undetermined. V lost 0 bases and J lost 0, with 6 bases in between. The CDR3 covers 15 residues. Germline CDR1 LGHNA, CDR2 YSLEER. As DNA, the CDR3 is TGCGCCAGCAGCCAAGAACCCAGCTCCTACAATGAGCAGTTCTTC. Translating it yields CASSQEPSSYNEQFF.

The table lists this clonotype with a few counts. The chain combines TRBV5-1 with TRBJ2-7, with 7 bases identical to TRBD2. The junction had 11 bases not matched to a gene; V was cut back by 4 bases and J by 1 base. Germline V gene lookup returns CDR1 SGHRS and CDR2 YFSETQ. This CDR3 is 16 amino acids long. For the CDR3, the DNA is TGCGCCAGCAGCCTAAGTCCCAGCGGGAATTCCTACGAGCAGTACTTC. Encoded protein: CASSLSPSGNSYEQYF.

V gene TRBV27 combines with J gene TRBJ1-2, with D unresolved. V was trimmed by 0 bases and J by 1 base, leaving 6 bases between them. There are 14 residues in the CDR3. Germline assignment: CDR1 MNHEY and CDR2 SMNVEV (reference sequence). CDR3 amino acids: CASSLSGGNYGYTF. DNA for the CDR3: TGTGCCAGCAGTTTATCCGGCGGTAACTATGGCTACACCTTC.

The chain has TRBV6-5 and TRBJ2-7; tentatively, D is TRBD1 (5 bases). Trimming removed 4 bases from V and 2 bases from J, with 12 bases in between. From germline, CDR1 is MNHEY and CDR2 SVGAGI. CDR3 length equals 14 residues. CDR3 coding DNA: TGTGCCAGCAGTTCCTTTAGGGGTCCCTACGAGCAGTACGTC. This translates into CASSSFRGPYEQYV.

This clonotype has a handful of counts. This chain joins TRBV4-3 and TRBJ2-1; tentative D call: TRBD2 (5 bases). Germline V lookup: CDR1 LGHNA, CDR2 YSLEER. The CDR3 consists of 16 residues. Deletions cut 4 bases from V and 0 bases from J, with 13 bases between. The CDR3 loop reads CASSLYGLSSYNEQFF. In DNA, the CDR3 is TGCGCCAGCAGCCTGTACGGACTGAGCTCCTACAATGAGCAGTTCTTC.

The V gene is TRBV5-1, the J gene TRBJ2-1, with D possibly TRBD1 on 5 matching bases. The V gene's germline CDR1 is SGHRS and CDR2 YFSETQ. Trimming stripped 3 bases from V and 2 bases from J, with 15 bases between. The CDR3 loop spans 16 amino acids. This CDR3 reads CASSSMWGATYNEQFF. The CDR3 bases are TGCGCCAGCAGCTCGATGTGGGGCGCAACCTACAATGAGCAGTTCTTC.

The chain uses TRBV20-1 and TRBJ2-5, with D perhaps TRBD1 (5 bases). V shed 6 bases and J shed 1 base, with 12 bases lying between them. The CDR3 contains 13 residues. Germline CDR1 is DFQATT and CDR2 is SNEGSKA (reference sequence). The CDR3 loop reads CSARTLSQETQYF. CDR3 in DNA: TGCAGTGCCCGGACACTTAGCCAAGAGACCCAGTACTTC.

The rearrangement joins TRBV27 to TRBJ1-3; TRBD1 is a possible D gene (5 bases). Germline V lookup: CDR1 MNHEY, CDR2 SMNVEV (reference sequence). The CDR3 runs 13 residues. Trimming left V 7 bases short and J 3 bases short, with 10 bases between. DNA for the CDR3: TGTGCCAGCACCGCGGGGCGTGGAAACACCATATATTTT. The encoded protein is CASTAGRGNTIYF.

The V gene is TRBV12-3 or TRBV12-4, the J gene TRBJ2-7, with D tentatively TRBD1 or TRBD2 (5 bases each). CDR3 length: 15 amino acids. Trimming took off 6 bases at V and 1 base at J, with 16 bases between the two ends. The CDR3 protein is CASSPRDGKSYEQYF. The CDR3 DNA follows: TGTGCCAGCAGCCCTCGGGACGGGAAGTCCTACGAGCAGTACTTC.

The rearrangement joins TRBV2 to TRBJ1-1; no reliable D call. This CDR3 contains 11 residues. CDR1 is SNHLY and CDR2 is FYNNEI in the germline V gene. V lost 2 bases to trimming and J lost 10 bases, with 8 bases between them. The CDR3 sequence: CASSELAGAFF. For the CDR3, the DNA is TGTGCCAGCAGTGAATTGGCGGGAGCTTTCTTT.

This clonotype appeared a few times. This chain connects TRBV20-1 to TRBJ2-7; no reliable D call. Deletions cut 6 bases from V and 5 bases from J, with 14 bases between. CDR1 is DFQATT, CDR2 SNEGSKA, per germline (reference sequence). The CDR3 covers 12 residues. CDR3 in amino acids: CSAAGLVDEQYF. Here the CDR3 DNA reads TGCAGTGCCGCCGGTCTGGTGGACGAGCAGTACTTC.

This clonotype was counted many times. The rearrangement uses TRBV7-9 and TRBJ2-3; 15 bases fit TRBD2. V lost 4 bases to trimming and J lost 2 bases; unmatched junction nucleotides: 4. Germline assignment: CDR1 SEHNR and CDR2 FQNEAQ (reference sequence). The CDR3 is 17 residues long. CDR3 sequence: CASSSGTSGGHTDTQYF. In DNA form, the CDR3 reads TGTGCCAGCAGCTCCGGGACTAGCGGGGGGCACACAGATACGCAGTATTTT.

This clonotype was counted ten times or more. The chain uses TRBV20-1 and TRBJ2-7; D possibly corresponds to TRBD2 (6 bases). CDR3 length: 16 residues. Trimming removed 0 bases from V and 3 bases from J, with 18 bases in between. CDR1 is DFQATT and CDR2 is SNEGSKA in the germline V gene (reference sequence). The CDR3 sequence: CSARDTLDRTNYEQYF. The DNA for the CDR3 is TGCAGTGCTAGAGATACCCTGGACCGGACTAACTACGAGCAGTACTTC.

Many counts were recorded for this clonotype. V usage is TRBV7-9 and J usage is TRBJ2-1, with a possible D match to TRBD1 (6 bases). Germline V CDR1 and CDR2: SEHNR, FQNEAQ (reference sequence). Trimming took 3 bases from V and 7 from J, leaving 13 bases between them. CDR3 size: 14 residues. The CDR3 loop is CASSFAPGVNEQFF. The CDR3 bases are TGTGCCAGCAGCTTCGCCCCAGGGGTAAATGAGCAGTTCTTC.

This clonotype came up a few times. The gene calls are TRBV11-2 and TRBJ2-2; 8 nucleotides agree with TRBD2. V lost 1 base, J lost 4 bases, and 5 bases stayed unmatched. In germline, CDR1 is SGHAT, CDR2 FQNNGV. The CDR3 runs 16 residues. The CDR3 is CASSLGRGGGTGELFF. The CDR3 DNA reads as TGTGCCAGCAGCTTAGGCCGGGGGGGAGGCACCGGGGAGCTGTTTTTT.

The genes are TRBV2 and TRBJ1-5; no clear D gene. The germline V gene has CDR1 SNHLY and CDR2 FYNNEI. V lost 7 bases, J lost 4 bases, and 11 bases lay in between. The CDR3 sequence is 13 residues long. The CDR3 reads CASKGDNNQPQHF. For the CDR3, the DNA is TGTGCCAGCAAAGGCGACAATAATCAGCCCCAGCATTTT.

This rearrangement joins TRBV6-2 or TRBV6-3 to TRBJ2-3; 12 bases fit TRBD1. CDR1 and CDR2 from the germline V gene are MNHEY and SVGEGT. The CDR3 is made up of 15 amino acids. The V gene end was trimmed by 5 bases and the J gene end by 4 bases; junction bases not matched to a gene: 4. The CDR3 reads CASSTGQGAADTQYF. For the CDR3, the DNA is TGTGCCAGCAGTACGGGACAGGGGGCAGCAGATACGCAGTATTTT.

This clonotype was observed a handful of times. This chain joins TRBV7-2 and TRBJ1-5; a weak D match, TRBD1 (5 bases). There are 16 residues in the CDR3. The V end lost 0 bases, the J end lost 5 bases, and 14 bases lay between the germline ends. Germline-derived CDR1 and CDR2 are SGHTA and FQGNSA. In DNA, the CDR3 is TGTGCCAGCAGCTTAGCGCCCGGCACAGGCTATCAGCCCCAGCATTTT. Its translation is CASSLAPGTGYQPQHF.

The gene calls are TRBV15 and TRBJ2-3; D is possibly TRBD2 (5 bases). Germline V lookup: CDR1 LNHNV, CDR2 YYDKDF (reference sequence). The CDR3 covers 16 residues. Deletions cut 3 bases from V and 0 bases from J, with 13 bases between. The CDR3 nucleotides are TGTGCCACCAGCAGCGGGAAGCGCGCTAGCACAGATACGCAGTATTTT. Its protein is CATSSGKRASTDTQYF.

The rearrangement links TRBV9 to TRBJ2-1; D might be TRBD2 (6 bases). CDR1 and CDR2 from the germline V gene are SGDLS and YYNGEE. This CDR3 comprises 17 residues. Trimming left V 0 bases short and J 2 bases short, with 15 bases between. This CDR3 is CASSVGPGVSPYNEQFF. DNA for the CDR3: TGTGCCAGCAGCGTAGGTCCGGGGGTCAGTCCCTACAATGAGCAGTTCTTC.

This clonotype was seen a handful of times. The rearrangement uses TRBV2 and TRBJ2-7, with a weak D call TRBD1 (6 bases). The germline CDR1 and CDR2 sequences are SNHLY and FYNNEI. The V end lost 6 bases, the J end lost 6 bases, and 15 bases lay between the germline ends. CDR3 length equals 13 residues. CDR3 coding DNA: TGTGCCAGCAGACCGACAGGACGAGGCGAGCAGTACTTC. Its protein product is CASRPTGRGEQYF.